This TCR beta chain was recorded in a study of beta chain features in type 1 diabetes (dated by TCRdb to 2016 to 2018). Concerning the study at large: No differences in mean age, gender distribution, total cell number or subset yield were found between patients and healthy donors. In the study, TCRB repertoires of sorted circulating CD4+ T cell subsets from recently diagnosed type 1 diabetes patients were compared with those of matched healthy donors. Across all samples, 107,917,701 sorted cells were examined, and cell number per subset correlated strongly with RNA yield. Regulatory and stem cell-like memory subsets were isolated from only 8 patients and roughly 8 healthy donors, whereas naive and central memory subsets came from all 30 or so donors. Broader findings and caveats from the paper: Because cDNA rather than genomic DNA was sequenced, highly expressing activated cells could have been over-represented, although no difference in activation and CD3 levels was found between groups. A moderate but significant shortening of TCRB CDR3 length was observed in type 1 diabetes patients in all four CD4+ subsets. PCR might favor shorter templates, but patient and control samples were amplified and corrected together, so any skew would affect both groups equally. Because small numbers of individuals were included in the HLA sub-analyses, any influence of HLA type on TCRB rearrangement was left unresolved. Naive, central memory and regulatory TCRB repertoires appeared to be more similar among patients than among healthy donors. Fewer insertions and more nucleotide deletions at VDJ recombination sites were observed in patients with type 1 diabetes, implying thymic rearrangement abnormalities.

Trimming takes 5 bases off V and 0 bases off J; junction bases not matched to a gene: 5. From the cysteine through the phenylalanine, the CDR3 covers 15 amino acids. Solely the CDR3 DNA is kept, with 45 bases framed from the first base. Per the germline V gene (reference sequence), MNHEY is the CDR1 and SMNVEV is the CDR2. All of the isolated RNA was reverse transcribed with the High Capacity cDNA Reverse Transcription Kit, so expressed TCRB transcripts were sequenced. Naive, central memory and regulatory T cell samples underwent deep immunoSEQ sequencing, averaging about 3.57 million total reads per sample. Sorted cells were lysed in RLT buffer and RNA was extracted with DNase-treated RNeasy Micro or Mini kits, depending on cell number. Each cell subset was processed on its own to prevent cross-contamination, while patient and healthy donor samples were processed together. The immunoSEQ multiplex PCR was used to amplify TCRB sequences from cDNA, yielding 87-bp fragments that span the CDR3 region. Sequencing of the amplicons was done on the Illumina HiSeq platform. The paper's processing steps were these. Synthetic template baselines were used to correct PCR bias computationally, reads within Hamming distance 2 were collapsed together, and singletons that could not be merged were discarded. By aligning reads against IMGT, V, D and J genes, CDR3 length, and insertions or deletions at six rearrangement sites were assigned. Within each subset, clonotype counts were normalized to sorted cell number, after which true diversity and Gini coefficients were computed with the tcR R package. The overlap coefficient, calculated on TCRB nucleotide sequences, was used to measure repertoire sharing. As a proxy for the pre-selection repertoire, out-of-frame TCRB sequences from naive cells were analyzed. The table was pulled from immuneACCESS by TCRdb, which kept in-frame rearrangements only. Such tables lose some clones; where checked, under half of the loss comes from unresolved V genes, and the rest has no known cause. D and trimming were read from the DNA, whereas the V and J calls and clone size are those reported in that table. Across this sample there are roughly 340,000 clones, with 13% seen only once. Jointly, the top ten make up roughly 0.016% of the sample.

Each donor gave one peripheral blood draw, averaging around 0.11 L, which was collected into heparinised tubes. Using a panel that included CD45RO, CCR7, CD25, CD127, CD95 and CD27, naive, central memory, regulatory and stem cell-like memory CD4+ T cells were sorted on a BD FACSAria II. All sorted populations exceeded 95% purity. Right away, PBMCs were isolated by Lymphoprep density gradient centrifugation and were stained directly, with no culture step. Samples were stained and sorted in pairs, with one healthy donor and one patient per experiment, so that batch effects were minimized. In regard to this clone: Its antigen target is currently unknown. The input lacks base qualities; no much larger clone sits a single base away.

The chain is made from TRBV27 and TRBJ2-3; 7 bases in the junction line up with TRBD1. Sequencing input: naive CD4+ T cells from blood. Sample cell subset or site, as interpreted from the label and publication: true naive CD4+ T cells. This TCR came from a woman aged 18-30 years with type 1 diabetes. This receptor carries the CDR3 CASSPGQFSTDTQYF. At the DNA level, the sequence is TGTGCCAGCAGTCCGGGACAGTTCAGCACAGATACGCAGTATTTT.